The clone carrying this T cell receptor (beta chain) was recorded at least ten times. Unsorted libraries were prepared from 2 million PBMCs held at -80 C. TCRdb re-called the 5' RACE reads with MiXCR, one entry per CDR3 protein. Among 40,000 or so distinct CDR3 sequences listed, 2.5% were seen once. This sample was included in a study of neurological immune-mediated disorders. V was trimmed by 5 bases and J by 4 bases, leaving 8 bases between them. Per the germline V gene, CDR1 is SGHTA and CDR2 is FQGNSA. This CDR3 has 13 amino acids. The sequence came from a man aged 25-45 years with multiple sclerosis. The sample comprised PBMCs. The chain is built from TRBV7-2 and TRBJ2-2, with no clear D. CDR3 residues: CASSPFPTGELFF. CDR3 sequence (DNA): TGTGCCAGCAGCCCATTTCCCACCGGGGAGCTGTTTTTT.